Listed here are 18 T cell receptor beta chains from one sample, sequenced in a study of human T cells and chemical hapten exposure. Time point: pre-sensitization, week 0. Sample treatment: therapeutic diphenylcyclopropenone sensitization with weekly scalp DPC. TCRdb re-analysed the RACE reads in MiXCR, keeping a single row per CDR3 protein. The sample contains 180,000 or so distinct CDR3 sequences, just under 30% of which appear only once. Material: whole blood, obtained in connection with sensitization to the hapten diphenylcyclopropenone (DPC). Every receptor here comes from a woman aged 25 to 39 with alopecia areata. Some clones in this sample may be carry-over from other donors' samples.

The chain links TRBV20-1 to TRBJ2-5; 7 nucleotides match TRBD1. Trimming took 2 bases from V and 3 from J; bases not matched to a gene: 9. The germline V gene has CDR1 DFQATT and CDR2 SNEGSKA (reference sequence). The CDR3 contains 15 residues. CDR3: CSARQRGQPKETQYF. CDR3 nucleotides: TGCAGTGCTAGACAAAGGGGACAGCCTAAAGAGACCCAGTACTTC.

The J gene is TRBJ2-1, the V gene TRBV29-1, with 10 bases identical to TRBD1. Trimming cost V 6 bases and J 4 bases; bases outside gene matches: 3. The CDR3 sequence is 13 residues long. CDR1 and CDR2 from the germline V gene are SQVTM and ANQGSEA. This chain's CDR3 is CSVDRGRYNEQFF. The CDR3 DNA follows: TGCAGCGTAGACAGGGGGCGGTACAATGAGCAGTTCTTC.

This clonotype has more than one count but fewer than ten. The rearrangement joins TRBV28 to TRBJ2-1; no definite D call. CDR1 and CDR2 (germline): MDHEN, SYDVKM. The CDR3 contains 14 residues. Trimming cost V 2 bases and J 2 bases, with 7 bases left between them. The CDR3 spells CASSLMTPYNEQFF. The CDR3 DNA follows: TGTGCCAGCAGTTTAATGACACCCTACAATGAGCAGTTCTTC.

This sequence joins TRBV6-2 or TRBV6-3 and TRBJ2-1; D assignment may be TRBD1 or TRBD2 (5 bases each). Germline CDR1 and CDR2: MNHEY and SVGEGT. V dropped 9 bases and J dropped 0 bases, with 18 bases sitting between them. The CDR3 totals 16 residues. CDR3 sequence reads: CASSREGPSSYNEQFF. The CDR3 DNA sequence: TGTGCCAGTTCACGAGAGGGGCCGAGCTCCTACAATGAGCAGTTCTTC.

V gene TRBV5-8 combines with J gene TRBJ2-3; D possibly corresponds to TRBD1 (6 bases). Deletions cut 0 bases from V and 0 bases from J, with 11 bases between. The CDR3 is 16 amino acids. Looked up from germline, CDR1 is SGHTS and CDR2 is YDEGEE. CDR3 loop: CASSLAGRGSTDTQYF. DNA for the CDR3: TGTGCCAGCAGCTTGGCGGGCAGGGGTAGCACAGATACGCAGTATTTT.

In this sample, this clonotype turned up once. The V call is TRBV6-2 or TRBV6-3, the J call TRBJ1-5; D gene ambiguous. Germline lookup yields CDR1 MNHEY and CDR2 SVGEGT. V lost 2 bases and J lost 5, with 10 bases in between. The CDR3 runs 14 residues. CDR3 region: CASSYGENYQPQHF. CDR3 in DNA: TGTGCCAGCAGTTACGGGGAGAACTATCAGCCCCAGCATTTT.

The chain employs TRBV7-9 and TRBJ1-1, with 8 bases that match TRBD1. CDR3 length: 15 amino acids. Looked up from germline, CDR1 is SEHNR and CDR2 is FQNEAQ (reference sequence). V was clipped by 4 bases and J by 7 bases; unmatched bases: 11. The CDR3 region is CASSYGQGRGLEAFF. The CDR3 DNA follows: TGTGCCAGCAGCTATGGACAGGGCCGGGGCCTTGAAGCTTTCTTT.

This clonotype showed up just a few times. V is TRBV10-3 and J is TRBJ2-7; 11 bases are shared with TRBD1. V shed 6 bases, J shed 6 bases, and the junction held 10 bases outside the gene matches. The germline gives CDR1 ENHRY, CDR2 SYGVKD. The CDR3 spans 15 residues. CDR3 DNA: TGTGCCATCAGCCCCTCCGGGACAGGGGGGCGCGAGCAGTACTTC. It translates to CAISPSGTGGREQYF.

In this sample, this clonotype turned up a few times. The rearrangement uses TRBV4-2 and TRBJ1-3; weak D call: TRBD1 (6 bases). Trimming stripped 1 base from V and 3 bases from J, with 16 bases between. The CDR3 consists of 17 residues. Germline CDR1 LGHNA, CDR2 YNFKEQ. The CDR3 here is CASSQAPTGSSGNTIYF. CDR3 in DNA: TGTGCCAGCAGCCAAGCCCCCACAGGGTCAAGTGGAAACACCATATATTTT.

V is TRBV7-2 and J is TRBJ2-1; weak D call: TRBD2 (6 bases). The CDR3 has 13 amino acids. CDR1 and CDR2 (germline): SGHTA, FQGNSA. The germline V and J ends were trimmed by 2 bases and 10 bases, with 12 bases remaining between them. CDR3 DNA sequence: TGTGCCAGCAGCTTATGGGTAGCGGCAGAGCAGTTCTTC. It encodes CASSLWVAAEQFF.

This clonotype was seen only a few times. The chain employs TRBV2 and TRBJ2-2, with D tentatively TRBD1 (6 bases). V shed 8 bases and J shed 8 bases, with 12 bases lying between them. The germline V gene encodes CDR1 SNHLY and CDR2 FYNNEI. The CDR3 has 12 amino acids. The CDR3 spells CASGLGTGELFF. As DNA, the CDR3 is TGTGCCAGCGGATTAGGGACAGGGGAGCTGTTTTTT.

In nucleotides, the CDR3 is TGTGCCAGCAGGGCCGGGGCTAGCGGGAATTTCTACAATGAGCAGTTCTTC. Residues: CASRAGASGNFYNEQFF. The chain has TRBV11-1 and TRBJ2-1, with 9 bases matching TRBD2. The CDR3 loop spans 17 amino acids. Trimming took 6 bases from V and 3 from J; bases not matched to a gene: 12. Germline loops: CDR1 SGHAT, CDR2 FQDESV (reference sequence).

The rearrangement links TRBV6-1 to TRBJ1-3; no definite D call. V lost 10 bases, J lost 0 bases, and 10 bases lay in between. Germline CDR1 is MNHNS and CDR2 is SASEGT. The CDR3 length is 13 residues. CDR3 DNA: TGTGCCACCCCAGGATTCTCTGGAAACACCATATATTTT. This codes for CATPGFSGNTIYF.

The chain has TRBV2 and TRBJ2-3; D is possibly TRBD2 (6 bases). CDR3 size: 14 residues. Looked up from germline, CDR1 is SNHLY and CDR2 is FYNNEI. Trimming removed 6 bases from V and 1 base from J, with 11 bases in between. Here the CDR3 DNA reads TGTGCCAGCAGCTCGGGAGTTGGCACAGATACGCAGTATTTT. Amino acids: CASSSGVGTDTQYF.

This clonotype was observed a handful of times. CDR3 protein: CASASNRVLGTDTQYF. CDR3 in DNA: TGTGCCAGTGCCTCAAACAGGGTTTTAGGCACAGATACGCAGTATTTT. V and J are TRBV7-2 and TRBJ2-3; TRBD1 is a possible D gene (6 bases). Trimming stripped 9 bases from V and 1 base from J, with 20 bases between. Germline CDR1 and CDR2: SGHTA and FQGNSA. The CDR3 is 16 amino acids.

The chain joins TRBV6-5 to TRBJ2-7; D might be TRBD1 or TRBD2, each matching 5 bases. Trimming shortened V by 10 bases and J by 7 bases, and 20 bases separated the two germline ends. The CDR3 is made up of 13 amino acids. Germline V lookup: CDR1 MNHEY, CDR2 SVGAGI. DNA of the CDR3: TGTGCCACCCAACCCGGGGCTCCGGGGGAGCAGTACTTC. Encoded protein: CATQPGAPGEQYF.

This clonotype came up a few times. V is TRBV7-9 and J is TRBJ2-2; TRBD1 is a possible D gene (6 bases). The germline V gene encodes CDR1 SEHNR and CDR2 FQNEAQ (reference sequence). This CDR3 contains 15 residues. The V end was cut by 1 base, the J end by 5 bases, with 11 bases between. CDR3 residues: CASSLDRRGTGELFF. DNA of the CDR3: TGTGCCAGCAGCTTAGATCGCAGGGGAACCGGGGAGCTGTTTTTT.

This chain connects TRBV10-3 to TRBJ2-3; 15 nucleotides agree with TRBD2. Germline V gives CDR1 ENHRY, CDR2 SYGVKD. This CDR3 spans 16 amino acids. Trimming removed 3 bases from V and 6 bases from J; junction bases left unmatched: 4. The CDR3 protein is CAISDRTSGGGDTQYF. The CDR3 region has the DNA TGTGCCATCAGTGACCGGACTAGCGGGGGGGGGGATACGCAGTATTTT.